This TCR beta chain derives from a study of Ad26.COV2.S vaccination and SARS-CoV-2 variants. The protocol was immunoSEQ multiplex PCR, while the TCRdb copy is restricted to in-frame clones and leaves out a portion. The sample has about 350,000 clones, approximately 81% seen once. CDR3 length equals 13 residues. After removal of 6 bases from V and 6 bases from J, the junction contained 8 bases not matched to a gene. The germline CDR1 and CDR2 sequences are MNHEY and SVGAGI. As for treatment: around 19 received Ad26.COV2.S at low or high dose, single or two shots; a few received placebo; per-sample allocation not given. Specimen acquisition occurred on day 63 following the initial vaccine or placebo injection.

This sequence originates from a person aged 18-65 years who received the Ad26.COV2.S COVID-19 vaccine or a placebo. The chain couples TRBV6-5 to TRBJ2-7, with 7 positions matching TRBD1. Sequencing was performed on peripheral blood, taken in a trial of Ad26.COV2.S vaccine versus placebo. In DNA form, the CDR3 reads TGTGCCAGCAGCAGACAGGGAATGGGCGAGCAGTACTTC. This gives the protein CASSRQGMGEQYF.